The clone carrying this T cell receptor beta chain was seen more than once but under ten times. Its antigen is undetermined. This specimen comes from a study of cytomegalovirus exposure and HLA in healthy donors. The PCR ran on 60 Vbeta and 13 Jbeta primers. TCRdb keeps only in-frame clones here, not all; method: immunoSEQ multiplex PCR. The table records 150,000 to 200,000 clones, about 79% of them present only once. Study-wide results and limits: Earlier analysis found most TCR beta V segments productive about 90% or about 30% of the time. Relative to the approximately 700-donor mean, N-insertions were reportedly fewer in an Asian-associated ancestry cluster in a later analysis.

This CDR3 has 15 amino acids. Trimming shortened V by 3 bases and J by 4 bases, and 16 bases separated the two germline ends. From germline, CDR1 is LGHNA and CDR2 YSLEER. The donors were healthy bone marrow donors. Sampled while nominally healthy, donors likely had unrecorded immune exposures. Sequenced sample: PBMCs. The chain uses TRBV4-3 and TRBJ2-7, with a possible D match to TRBD2 (5 bases). The receptor comes from a woman between 50 and 59 years old in good health and CMV-seronegative. CDR3: CASSHGKETYYEQYF. CDR3 DNA: TGCGCCAGCAGCCACGGGAAAGAGACATATTACGAGCAGTACTTC.